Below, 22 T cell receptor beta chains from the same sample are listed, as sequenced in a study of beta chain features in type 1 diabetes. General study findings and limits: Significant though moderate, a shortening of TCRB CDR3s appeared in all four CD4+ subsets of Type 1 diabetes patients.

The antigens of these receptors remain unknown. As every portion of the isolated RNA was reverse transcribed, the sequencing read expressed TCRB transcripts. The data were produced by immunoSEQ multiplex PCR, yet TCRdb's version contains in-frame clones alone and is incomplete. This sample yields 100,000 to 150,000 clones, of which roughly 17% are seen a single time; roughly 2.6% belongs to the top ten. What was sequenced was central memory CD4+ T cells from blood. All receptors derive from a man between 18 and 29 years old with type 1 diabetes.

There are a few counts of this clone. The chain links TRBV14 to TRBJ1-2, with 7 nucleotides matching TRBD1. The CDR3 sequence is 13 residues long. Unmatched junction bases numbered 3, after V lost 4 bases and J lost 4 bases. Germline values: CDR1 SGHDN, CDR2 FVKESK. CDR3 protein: CASSPGQTYGYTF. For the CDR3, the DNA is TGTGCCAGCAGCCCGGGACAGACCTATGGCTACACCTTC.

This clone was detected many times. CDR3 in DNA: TGTGCCAGCAGCCAAGAGGGGAGACTAGCGGGCTACGAGCAGTACTTC. Encoded protein: CASSQEGRLAGYEQYF. This chain uses TRBV4-2 with TRBJ2-7; 10 bases match TRBD2. The CDR3 is 16 residues long. Trimming took 0 bases from V and 3 from J; bases not matched to a gene: 5. CDR1 is LGHNA and CDR2 is YNFKEQ in the germline V gene.

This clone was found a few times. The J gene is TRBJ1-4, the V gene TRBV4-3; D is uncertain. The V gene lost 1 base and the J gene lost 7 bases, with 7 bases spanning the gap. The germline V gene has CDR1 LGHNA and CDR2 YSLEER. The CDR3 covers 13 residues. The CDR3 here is CASSQGHTEKLFF. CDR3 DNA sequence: TGCGCCAGCAGCCAAGGGCACACTGAAAAACTGTTTTTT.

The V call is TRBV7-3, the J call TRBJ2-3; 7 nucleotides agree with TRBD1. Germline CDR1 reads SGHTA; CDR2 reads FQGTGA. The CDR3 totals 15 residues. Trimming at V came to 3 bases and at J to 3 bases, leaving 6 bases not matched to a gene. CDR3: CASSLTGMATDTQYF. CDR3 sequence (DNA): TGTGCCAGCAGCTTGACAGGGATGGCGACAGATACGCAGTATTTT.

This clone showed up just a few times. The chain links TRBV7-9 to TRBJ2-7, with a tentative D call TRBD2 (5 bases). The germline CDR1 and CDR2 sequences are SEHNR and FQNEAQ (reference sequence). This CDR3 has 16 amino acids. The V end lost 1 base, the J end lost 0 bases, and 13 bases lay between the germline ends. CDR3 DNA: TGTGCCAGCAGCTTAGGGAGGCCCACGAGCTCCTACGAGCAGTACTTC. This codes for CASSLGRPTSSYEQYF.

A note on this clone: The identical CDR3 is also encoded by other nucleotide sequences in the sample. In nucleotides, the CDR3 is TGTGCCAGCTCACCAGGGAAGGAGACCCAGTACTTC. Its translation: CASSPGKETQYF. The gene calls are TRBV18 and TRBJ2-5; D is unclear. The CDR3 sequence is 12 residues long. V was trimmed by 2 bases and J by 5 bases, leaving 6 bases between them. Germline V gene lookup returns CDR1 KGHSH and CDR2 LQKENI. The entire variable domain, with the rest obtained from reference TRBV18 and TRBJ2-5, is as follows: NAGVMQNPRHLVRRRGQEARLRCSPMKGHSHVYWYRQLPEEGLKFMVYLQKENIIDESGMPKERFSAEFPKEGPSILRIQQVVRGDSAAYFCASSPGKETQYFGPGTRLLVL.

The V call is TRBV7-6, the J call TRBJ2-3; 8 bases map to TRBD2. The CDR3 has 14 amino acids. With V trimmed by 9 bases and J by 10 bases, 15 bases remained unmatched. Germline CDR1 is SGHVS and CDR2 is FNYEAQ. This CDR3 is CASQDYGTSIAQYF. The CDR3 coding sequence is TGTGCCAGTCAGGATTACGGGACTAGTATTGCGCAGTATTTT.

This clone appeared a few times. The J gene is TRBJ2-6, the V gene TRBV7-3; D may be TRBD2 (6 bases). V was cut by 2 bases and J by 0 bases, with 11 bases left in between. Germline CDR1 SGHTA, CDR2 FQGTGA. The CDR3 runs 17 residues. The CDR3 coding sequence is TGTGCCAGCAGCTTATTGCGGGATTCCTCTGGGGCCAACGTCCTGACTTTC. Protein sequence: CASSLLRDSSGANVLTF. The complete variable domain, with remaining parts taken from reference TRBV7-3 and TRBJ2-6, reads GAGVSQTPSNKVTEKGKYVELRCDPISGHTALYWYRQSLGQGPEFLIYFQGTGAADDSGLPNDRFFAVRPEGSVSTLKIQRTERGDSAVYLCASSLLRDSSGANVLTFGAGSRLTVL.

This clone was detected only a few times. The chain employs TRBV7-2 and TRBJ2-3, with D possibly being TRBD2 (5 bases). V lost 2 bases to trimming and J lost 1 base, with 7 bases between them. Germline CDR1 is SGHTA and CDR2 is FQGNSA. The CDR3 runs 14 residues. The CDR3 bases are TGTGCCAGCAGCTTATTCGGGGGCACAGATACGCAGTATTTT. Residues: CASSLFGGTDTQYF.

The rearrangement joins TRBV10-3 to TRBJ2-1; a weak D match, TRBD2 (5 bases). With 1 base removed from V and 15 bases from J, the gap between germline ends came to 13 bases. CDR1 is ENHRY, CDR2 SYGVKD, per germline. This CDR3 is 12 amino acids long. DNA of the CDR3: TGTGCCATCAGTGAGTGGTCGACGGGGTGGTTCTTC. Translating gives CAISEWSTGWFF.

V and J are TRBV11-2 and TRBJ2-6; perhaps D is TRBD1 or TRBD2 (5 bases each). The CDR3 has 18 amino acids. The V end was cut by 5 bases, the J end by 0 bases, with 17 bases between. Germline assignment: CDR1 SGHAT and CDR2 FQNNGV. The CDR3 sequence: CASSPRDGLVSGANVLTF. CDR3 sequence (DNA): TGTGCCAGCAGCCCTAGGGACGGCTTAGTCTCTGGGGCCAACGTCCTGACTTTC.

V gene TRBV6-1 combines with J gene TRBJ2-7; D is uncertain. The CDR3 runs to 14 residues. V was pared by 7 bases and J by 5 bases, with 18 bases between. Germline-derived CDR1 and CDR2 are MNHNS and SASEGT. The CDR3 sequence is CASTSGQAHDEQYF. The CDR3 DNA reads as TGTGCCAGCACGTCCGGCCAGGCACATGACGAGCAGTACTTC.

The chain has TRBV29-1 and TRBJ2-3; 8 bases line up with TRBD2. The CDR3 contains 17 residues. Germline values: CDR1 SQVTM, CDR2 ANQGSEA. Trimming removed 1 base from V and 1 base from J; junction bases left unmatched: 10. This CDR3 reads CSVEVAGTSSRTDTQYF. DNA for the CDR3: TGCAGCGTTGAAGTTGCCGGGACTAGTTCCCGCACAGATACGCAGTATTTT.

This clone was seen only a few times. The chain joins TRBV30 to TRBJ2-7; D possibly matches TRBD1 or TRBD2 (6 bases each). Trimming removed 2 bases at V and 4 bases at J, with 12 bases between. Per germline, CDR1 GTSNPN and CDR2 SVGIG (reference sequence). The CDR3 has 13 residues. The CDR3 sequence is CAWSKKGGYEQYF. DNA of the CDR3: TGTGCCTGGAGTAAAAAGGGGGGATACGAGCAGTACTTC.

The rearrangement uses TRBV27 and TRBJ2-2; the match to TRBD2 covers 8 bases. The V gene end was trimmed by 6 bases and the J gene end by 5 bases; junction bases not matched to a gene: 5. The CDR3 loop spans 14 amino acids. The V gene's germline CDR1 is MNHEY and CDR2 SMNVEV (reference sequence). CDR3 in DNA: TGTGCCAGCAGCCTCCGCGGGGGGACCGGGGAGCTGTTTTTT. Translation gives CASSLRGGTGELFF.

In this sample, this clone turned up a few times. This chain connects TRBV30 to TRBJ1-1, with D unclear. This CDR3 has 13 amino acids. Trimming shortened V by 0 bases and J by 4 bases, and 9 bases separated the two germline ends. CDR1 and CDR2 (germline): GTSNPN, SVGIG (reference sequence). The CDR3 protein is CAWSVQMVTEAFF. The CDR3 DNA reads TGTGCCTGGAGTGTACAGATGGTCACTGAAGCTTTCTTT.

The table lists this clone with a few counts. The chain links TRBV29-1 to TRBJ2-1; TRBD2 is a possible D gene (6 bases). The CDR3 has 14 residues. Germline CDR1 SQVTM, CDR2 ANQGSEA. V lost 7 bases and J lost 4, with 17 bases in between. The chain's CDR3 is CSAHGLLLYNEQFF. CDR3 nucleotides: TGCAGCGCTCACGGACTACTTCTTTACAATGAGCAGTTCTTC.

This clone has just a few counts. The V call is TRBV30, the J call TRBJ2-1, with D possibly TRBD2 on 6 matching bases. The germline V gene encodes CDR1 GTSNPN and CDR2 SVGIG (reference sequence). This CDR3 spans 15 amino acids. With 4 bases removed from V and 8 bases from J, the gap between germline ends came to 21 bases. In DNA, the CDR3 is TGTGCCTGGACCCAAAATCGATTCTCGGGGGATGAGCAGTTCTTC. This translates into CAWTQNRFSGDEQFF.

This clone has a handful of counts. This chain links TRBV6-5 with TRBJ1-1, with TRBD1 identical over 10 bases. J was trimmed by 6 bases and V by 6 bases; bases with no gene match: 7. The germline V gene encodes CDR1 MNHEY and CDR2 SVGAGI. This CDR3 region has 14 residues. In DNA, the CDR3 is TGTGCCAGCAGCCGTCGGGACAGGGGCGCTGAAGCTTTCTTT. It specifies CASSRRDRGAEAFF.

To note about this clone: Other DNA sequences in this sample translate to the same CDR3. The DNA for the CDR3 is TGTGCCAGCAGTGAAAGGGATGTCTCCTACGAGCAGTACTTC. Amino acid sequence: CASSERDVSYEQYF. This chain uses TRBV25-1 with TRBJ2-7; D is unresolved. The germline V and J ends were trimmed by 2 bases and 0 bases, with 8 bases remaining between them. The V gene's germline CDR1 is MGHDK and CDR2 SYGVNS. The CDR3 runs to 14 residues.

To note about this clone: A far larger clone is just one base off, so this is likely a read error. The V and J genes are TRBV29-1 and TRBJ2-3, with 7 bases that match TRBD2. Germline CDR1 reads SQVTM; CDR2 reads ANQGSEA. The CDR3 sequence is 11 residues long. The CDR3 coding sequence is TGCGGGGGGGTTAGCACAGATACGCAGTATTTT. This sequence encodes CGGVSTDTQYF.

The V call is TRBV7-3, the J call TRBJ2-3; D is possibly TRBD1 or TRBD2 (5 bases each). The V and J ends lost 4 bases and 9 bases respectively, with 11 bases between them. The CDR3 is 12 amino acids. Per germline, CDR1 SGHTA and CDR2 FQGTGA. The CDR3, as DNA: TGTGCCAGCAGCTCTCGGGACCTCACGCAGTATTTT. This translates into CASSSRDLTQYF.